Described below is a single T cell receptor (beta chain) sequence and its context. The specificity of this receptor is unknown. Base qualities are not provided; no much larger clone lies one nucleotide away. TCRdb lists the instrument as Illumina HiSeq 1500. TCRdb took the public reads, trimmed them with fastp at Q25, ran MiXCR for clone calling and kept in-frame beta chains. Each CDR3 protein appears once, grouped with its most common genes and DNA. The sample has approximately 1,000,000 distinct CDR3 sequences on record, more than 25% of them singletons. Over 12% of the sample goes to the ten largest clones. This sample stems from a study of T cell repertoires in cytomegalovirus infection (dated by TCRdb to between 2019 and 2020). About the investigation overall: Recently identified HLA-C-restricted CMV epitopes, whose presentation resists viral immunomodulation, were targeted by peptide stimulations together with well-studied HLA-B-restricted epitopes. Donor HLA type was relevant to the analysis, as public TCR beta signatures indicated carriage of CMV infection together with the matching HLA type.

CDR1 and CDR2 are read off the germline V gene as LGHNA and YSLEER. The junction carries 16 bases between V and J, which are trimmed by 5 bases and 2 bases respectively. From cysteine to phenylalanine, the CDR3 is 16 amino acids long. The retained sequence is limited to the CDR3, 48 bases, with the frame set at the first base. This specimen's treatment or condition label, per the study, means: in vitro stimulation with specific CMV peptide epitopes to enrich CMV-specific T cells. Study-wide conclusions, independent of this receptor: In the ex vivo response, HLA-C-restricted CMV-specific TCR beta clonotypes were dominant, and in two of eight donors the single most frequent clonotype came from this HLA-C-restricted group. Carriers of CMV infection plus the relevant HLA type were discriminated by the cumulative frequency of public TCR beta family members in the study cohort and in an independent roughly 340-donor cohort.

This clonotype was obtained from a human donor in good health (CMV status not recorded). Some clones in this sample may be carry-over from other donors' samples. The sequence is built from TRBV4-3 and TRBJ2-1; the D gene is possibly TRBD1 or TRBD2, with 6 bases matching each. Source: cultured CD8+ T cells from PBMCs, taken from culture after CMV antigen stimulation. This receptor has the CDR3 CASSDEEGGAYNEQFF. The DNA sequence is as follows: TGCGCCAGCAGCGACGAAGAGGGGGGTGCCTACAATGAGCAGTTCTTC.